The 13 T cell receptor beta chains below all came from one sample that was sequenced in a study of T cell repertoires in cytomegalovirus infection (dated by TCRdb to between 2018 and 2021). The instrument given in TCRdb is Illumina HiSeq 1500. The public reads were run again by TCRdb, first through fastp at Q25 and then through MiXCR, and only productive beta chains were kept. Every entry covers one CDR3 protein and lists the most common genes and DNA from its rows. The sample table contains a few hundred thousand distinct CDR3 sequences; only one count was recorded for roughly 29% of them. The ten largest clonotypes hold around 20% of the sample. In light of the paper, this sample's treatment or condition label describes: in vitro stimulation with specific CMV peptide epitopes to enrich CMV-specific T cells. No antigen has been identified for these receptors. The starting material was cultured PBMCs, obtained from culture after CMV antigen stimulation. Source of these receptors: a human donor in good health (CMV status not recorded). Some clones in this sample may be carry-over from other donors' samples.

This clonotype was seen a few times. The V and J genes are TRBV28 and TRBJ2-3, with D perhaps TRBD1 (5 bases). CDR1 is MDHEN and CDR2 is SYDVKM in the germline V gene. This CDR3 has 14 amino acids. V dropped 5 bases and J dropped 2 bases, with 11 bases sitting between them. DNA for the CDR3: TGTGCCAGCAGTGTGGACACGACCACAGATACGCAGTATTTT. Its protein is CASSVDTTTDTQYF.

J is TRBJ1-5 and V is TRBV19; 7 bases agree with TRBD1. Germline V CDR1 and CDR2: LNHDA, SQIVND (reference sequence). This CDR3 contains 18 residues. V lost 5 bases to trimming and J lost 1 base; unmatched junction nucleotides: 14. In DNA, the CDR3 is TGTGCCAGTAGTCAGGAGGGGGCAGGGATCGGGAGCAATCAGCCCCAGCATTTT. The encoded protein is CASSQEGAGIGSNQPQHF.

The V call is TRBV6-5, the J call TRBJ2-2; D not resolved. This CDR3 has 14 residues. Trimming shortened V by 1 base and J by 6 bases, and 9 bases separated the two germline ends. Germline loops: CDR1 MNHEY, CDR2 SVGAGI. The CDR3 nucleotides read TGTGCCAGCAGTTACTTCACCTTGGCCGGGGAGCTGTTTTTT. Translation gives CASSYFTLAGELFF.

There are a few counts of this clonotype. This chain links TRBV5-1 with TRBJ1-5; no reliable D call. Trimming shortened V by 6 bases and J by 7 bases, and 17 bases separated the two germline ends. This CDR3 has 14 residues. Germline V CDR1 and CDR2: SGHRS, YFSETQ. CDR3 residues: CASKLGPGGQPQHF. CDR3 nucleotide sequence: TGCGCCAGCAAACTTGGGCCAGGTGGGCAGCCCCAGCATTTT.

This clonotype was detected a few times. The chain links TRBV4-1 to TRBJ2-5, with a possible D match to TRBD2 (6 bases). The V gene's germline CDR1 is MGHRA and CDR2 YSYEKL. The CDR3 consists of 15 residues. V was trimmed by 0 bases and J by 4 bases, leaving 12 bases between them. For the CDR3, the DNA is TGCGCCAGCAGCCAAGATTATAACGGGGGAGAGACCCAGTACTTC. Its protein is CASSQDYNGGETQYF.

On this clonotype itself: A much bigger clone sits one base away, suggesting this may be a read error. J is TRBJ2-3 and V is TRBV7-2; 14 bases fit TRBD2. This CDR3 contains 16 residues. The germline V gene has CDR1 SGHTA and CDR2 FQGNSA. As DNA, the CDR3 is TGTGCCAGCAGCTTGGCCCTGGGACTAGCGGGAGATATGCAGTATTTT. Protein product: CASSLALGLAGDMQYF.

In its sample, this clonotype was seen a few times. The chain employs TRBV6-1 and TRBJ2-5; 10 bases agree with TRBD2. Trimming removed 0 bases from V and 6 bases from J; junction bases left unmatched: 4. From germline, CDR1 is MNHNS and CDR2 SASEGT. The CDR3 sequence is 15 residues long. CDR3 DNA: TGTGCCAGCAGTGAAGCTGGTAGCGGGAGGCAGACCCAGTACTTC. It specifies CASSEAGSGRQTQYF.

This sequence joins TRBV7-6 and TRBJ1-2; the match to TRBD1 covers 8 bases. The J segment lost 3 bases and the V segment lost 1 base, leaving 4 bases of the junction unmatched. Germline assignment: CDR1 SGHVS and CDR2 FNYEAQ. CDR3 length: 15 residues. The CDR3: CASSLGQGFDYGYTF. CDR3 DNA sequence: TGTGCCAGCAGCTTAGGACAGGGGTTTGACTATGGCTACACCTTC.

As to this clonotype: Possible read error: a much larger clone is one base away. The V call is TRBV11-2, the J call TRBJ2-5; 8 bases are shared with TRBD2. The CDR3 sequence is 11 residues long. The germline gives CDR1 SGHAT, CDR2 FQNNGV. The V gene end was trimmed by 6 bases and the J gene end by 7 bases; junction bases not matched to a gene: 1. The CDR3, as DNA: TGTGCCAGCAGACGGGGGGGGACCCAGTACTTC. The encoded protein is CASRRGGTQYF.

The chain joins TRBV7-2 to TRBJ1-2; D is perhaps TRBD1 (6 bases). Germline V gene data show CDR1 as SGHTA and CDR2 as FQGNSA. V shed 6 bases and J shed 4 bases, with 15 bases lying between them. CDR3 length: 14 amino acids. The chain's CDR3 is CASSQGWGSYGYTF. The CDR3 DNA sequence: TGTGCCAGCAGTCAGGGGTGGGGCTCCTATGGCTACACCTTC.

This chain links TRBV6-6 with TRBJ1-1; maybe TRBD1 (5 bases). Trimming shortened V by 2 bases and J by 6 bases, and 19 bases separated the two germline ends. This CDR3 contains 16 residues. Germline values: CDR1 MNHNY, CDR2 SVGAGI (reference sequence). The CDR3: CASSYGNPRRGPEAFF. The CDR3, as DNA: TGTGCCAGCAGTTACGGGAACCCCCGACGGGGCCCTGAAGCTTTCTTT.

This clonotype has only a few counts. This chain connects TRBV6-5 to TRBJ1-1, with a tentative D call TRBD1 (5 bases). V lost 2 bases, J lost 2 bases, and 9 bases lay in between. This CDR3 is built from 14 residues. From germline, CDR1 is MNHEY and CDR2 SVGAGI. This CDR3 reads CASSYGGGNTEAFF. The CDR3 nucleotides read TGTGCCAGCAGTTACGGCGGGGGTAACACTGAAGCTTTCTTT.

The rearrangement joins TRBV7-2 to TRBJ1-2; D uncertain. Germline CDR1 reads SGHTA; CDR2 reads FQGNSA. The CDR3 extends over 13 amino acids. V lost 7 bases to trimming and J lost 1 base, with 10 bases between them. The CDR3: CASTQDRNYGYTF. The DNA of the CDR3 is TGTGCCAGCACCCAGGATCGTAACTATGGCTACACCTTC.